The clone carrying this T cell receptor beta chain has a count of ten or more. According to the study, TCR beta libraries were built with iRepertoire HTBI primers and CDR3-region Arm-PCR. TCRdb ran MiXCR on the multiplex PCR reads and lists one entry per CDR3 protein. Of around 500,000 distinct CDR3 sequences in the sample, approximately 13% were seen once. The time point was: newly diagnosed GD, antithyroid drugs for less than 3 months. Generation of the TCR library employed RNA extracted from PBMCs. This sample is part of a study of regulatory T cells in long-lasting Graves disease. V was trimmed by 5 bases and J by 0 bases, leaving 11 bases between them. Per the germline V gene, CDR1 is SGHVS and CDR2 is FQNEAQ. CDR3 size: 15 residues. The sample was also linked to a second study, of T cells in Graves' hyperthyroidism and ophthalmopathy. Per that paper: The TCR CDR3 was amplified in a first-round RT-PCR using the HTBI primer set.

The genes are TRBV7-8 and TRBJ2-1; D tentatively reads TRBD1 or TRBD2 (5 bases each). This TCR was recovered from a man aged 30 to 39 with Graves disease. The sequenced sample was peripheral blood mononuclear cells (PBMCs), obtained at new diagnosis, from a patient treated with antithyroid drugs. The CDR3 spells CASSPGPSSYNEQFF. For the CDR3, the DNA is TGTGCCAGCAGCCCGGGACCTAGCTCCTACAATGAGCAGTTCTTC.